This T cell receptor beta chain was identified in a study of cytomegalovirus exposure and HLA in healthy donors. Generated by immunoSEQ multiplex PCR, the TCRdb table keeps only in-frame clones and is missing some. The sample yields roughly 240,000 clones, 80% to 90% seen once. A word on this clone: What it binds is unknown.

Study-wide results and caveats: Three CMV-associated chains were confirmed in vitro to be specific for CMV antigens.

Per the germline V gene, CDR1 is LNHDA and CDR2 is SQIVND (reference sequence). Deletions cut 9 bases from V and 0 bases from J, with 9 bases between. The CDR3 is 13 amino acids. The V call is TRBV19, the J call TRBJ1-3; unclear D gene. This sequence originates from a man aged 18 to 29 in good health and CMV-seronegative. Sequencing was done on a sample of PBMCs. The CDR3 loop is CASRHLSGNTIYF. CDR3 DNA sequence: TGTGCCAGCAGACACCTCTCTGGAAACACCATATATTTT.